The T cell receptor (beta chain) under discussion was sequenced for a study of molecular identifiers for immune sequencing clone quantification. General study points: Same-barcode identical TCR molecules could make highly expanded clones look smaller than they are.

This clonotype has ten or more counts. As yet, its antigen is unknown. Using its own MiXCR run on the PCR reads, TCRdb lists one record per CDR3 protein. The sample contains more than 250,000 distinct CDR3 sequences, about 21% of which appear only once. Using a CD8+CD4-CCR7+CD45RA+ phenotype, naive CD8 T cells were sorted. Sequenced input: naive CD8+ T cells from blood, with Jurkat cell RNA spiked in. Stated subset: FACS-sorted CD8+CD4-CCR7+CD45RA+ naive T cells. The origin of this receptor is a human donor in good health. Some libraries in this study had Jurkat cell RNA spiked in.

The CDR3 coding sequence is TGCAGCGTACCCCTAACGGGAACAGATACGCAGTATTTT. Its translation is CSVPLTGTDTQYF. V usage is TRBV29-1 and J usage is TRBJ2-3, with a tentative D call TRBD2 (5 bases). CDR3 length: 13 amino acids. The V gene lost 6 bases and the J gene lost 3 bases, with 13 bases spanning the gap. Germline lookup yields CDR1 SQVTM and CDR2 ANQGSEA.